The clone carrying this T cell receptor beta chain was counted between two and nine times. This entry is derived from a study of blood T cell repertoires in COVID-19. Study summary: Sites across the United States, Italy and Spain contributed samples from acute and convalescent COVID-19.

In the authors' methods: Amplifying reference gene primers gave estimates of nucleated cell counts. Measured with immunoSEQ multiplex PCR; TCRdb has only the in-frame clones, and not every one. For V, J and clone size, that table is used; D and trimming come from the DNA. Among fewer than 120,000 clones, 76% were seen once, and the ten largest hold around 3.5%. Germline loops: CDR1 SGHDT, CDR2 YYEEEE. There are 14 residues in the CDR3. The V end lost 2 bases, the J end lost 4 bases, and 12 bases lay between the germline ends. The TCR comes from a woman older than 75 with acute or convalescent COVID-19. Sample: peripheral blood. The V call is TRBV5-6, the J call TRBJ1-2, with D unresolved. The CDR3 nucleotides are TGTGCCAGCAGCTTTTCAACAGAATTCTATGGCTACACCTTC. Its protein is CASSFSTEFYGYTF.